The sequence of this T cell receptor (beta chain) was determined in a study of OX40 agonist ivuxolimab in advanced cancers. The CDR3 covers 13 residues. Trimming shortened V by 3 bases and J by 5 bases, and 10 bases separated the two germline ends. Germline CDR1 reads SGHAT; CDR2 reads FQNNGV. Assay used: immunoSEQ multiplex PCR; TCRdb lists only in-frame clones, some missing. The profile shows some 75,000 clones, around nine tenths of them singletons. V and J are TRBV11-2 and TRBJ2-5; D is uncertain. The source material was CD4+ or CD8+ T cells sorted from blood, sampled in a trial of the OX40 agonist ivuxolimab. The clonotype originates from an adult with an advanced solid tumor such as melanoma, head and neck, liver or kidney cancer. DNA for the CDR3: TGTGCCAGCAGCTTGCTCATCGGCGAGACCCAGTACTTC. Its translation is CASSLLIGETQYF.